These 14 T cell receptor beta chains were sequenced from one sample in a study of response to subunit inactivated influenza vaccine. TCRdb re-derived calls from the RT-PCR reads in MiXCR, one entry per CDR3 protein. The sample lists 600,000 to 700,000 distinct CDR3 sequences; around 15% were seen once. Specimen: PBMCs from blood, collected around 14 days before vaccination. The source of these receptors is a man aged 50-59 years who received an inactivated influenza vaccine.

This chain uses TRBV4-3 with TRBJ1-1; no firm D call. Germline V gene sequence: CDR1 LGHNA, CDR2 YSLEER. V dropped 0 bases and J dropped 4 bases, with 9 bases sitting between them. The CDR3 has 14 residues. The CDR3 DNA reads as TGCGCCAGCAGCCAAGATCGGAGGAGCACTGAAGCTTTCTTT. Protein product: CASSQDRRSTEAFF.

This chain uses TRBV6-1 with TRBJ2-1, with 9 bases aligning to TRBD1. The germline V gene has CDR1 MNHNS and CDR2 SASEGT. J was trimmed by 6 bases and V by 6 bases; bases with no gene match: 12. The CDR3 is 16 residues long. CDR3 in amino acids: CASSGSPGQGVNEQFF. The CDR3 DNA sequence: TGTGCCAGCAGCGGGAGTCCGGGACAGGGTGTCAATGAGCAGTTCTTC.

V gene TRBV5-1 combines with J gene TRBJ2-3; D may correspond to TRBD1 or TRBD2 (5 bases each). Germline CDR1 is SGHRS and CDR2 is YFSETQ. The CDR3 length is 14 residues. Deletions cut 4 bases from V and 4 bases from J, with 13 bases between. This CDR3 is CASSPRWGPDTQYF. The CDR3 DNA follows: TGCGCCAGCAGCCCCCGCTGGGGACCAGATACGCAGTATTTT.

This clonotype was seen ten or more times. The chain has TRBV6-2 or TRBV6-3 and TRBJ1-5; unclear D gene. CDR1 is MNHEY and CDR2 is SVGEGT in the germline V gene. V dropped 5 bases and J dropped 1 base, with 9 bases sitting between them. The CDR3 runs to 14 residues. The CDR3 sequence: CASSMDRSNQPQHF. The CDR3 DNA reads as TGTGCCAGCAGTATGGACCGAAGCAATCAGCCCCAGCATTTT.

The gene calls are TRBV9 and TRBJ2-2; unclear D gene. Germline V gives CDR1 SGDLS, CDR2 YYNGEE. The CDR3 sequence is 15 residues long. Between the trimmed V and J ends, which lost 0 bases and 5 bases, there was a span of 11 bases. CDR3 sequence (DNA): TGTGCCAGCAGCGTAGATCGGGTGACGACCGGGGAGCTGTTTTTT. Translating gives CASSVDRVTTGELFF.

The J gene is TRBJ2-3, the V gene TRBV14; no clear D gene. There are 17 residues in the CDR3. Germline-derived CDR1 and CDR2 are SGHDN and FVKESK. Trimming pared 3 bases from V and 4 bases from J, leaving 20 bases between. Written as DNA, the CDR3 is TGTGCCAGCAGCCAGGATTGGACCAGCACGATTGCAGATACGCAGTATTTT. Protein product: CASSQDWTSTIADTQYF.

The chain joins TRBV12-3 or TRBV12-4 to TRBJ2-1, with D uncertain. This CDR3 region has 16 residues. Trimming left V 5 bases short and J 0 bases short, with 14 bases between. The CDR3 sequence is CASSASTISSYNEQFF. The CDR3 coding sequence is TGTGCCAGCAGTGCCTCTACCATCAGCTCCTACAATGAGCAGTTCTTC.

This clonotype was seen only a few times. The chain is built from TRBV6-1 and TRBJ2-1; perhaps TRBD2 as D (7 bases). V lost 7 bases, J lost 3 bases, and 25 bases lay in between. Germline V gene data show CDR1 as MNHNS and CDR2 as SASEGT. This CDR3 is 18 amino acids long. The CDR3 loop is CASIQRGRGYTGYNEQFF. As DNA, the CDR3 is TGTGCCAGCATCCAACGGGGGAGGGGGTACACGGGCTACAATGAGCAGTTCTTC.

Many counts were recorded for this clonotype. The chain employs TRBV7-2 and TRBJ2-3; D is tentatively TRBD1 or TRBD2 (5 bases each). CDR1 and CDR2 from the germline V gene are SGHTA and FQGNSA. The CDR3 covers 12 residues. Trimming took off 6 bases at V and 15 bases at J, with 19 bases between the two ends. CDR3 coding DNA: TGTGCCAGCAGTCAACCGGGACCCCTCTTATATTTT. Protein product: CASSQPGPLLYF.

Only a few counts were recorded for this clonotype. Relative to the germline gene, one junction end is altered; a read error may explain this. V and J are TRBV5-1 and TRBJ2-1, with 8 bases aligning to TRBD2. This CDR3 region has 14 residues. The germline gives CDR1 SGHRS, CDR2 YFSETQ. The CDR3, as DNA: TGCGCCAGCAGATTGGAACTAGCGGAGGGTGAGCAGTTCTTC. Translation: CASRLELAEGEQFF. Using reference TRBV5-1 and TRBJ2-1 for the parts outside the CDR3, the full variable domain is KAGVTQTPRYLIKTRGQQVTLSCSPISGHRSVSWYQQTPGQGLQFLFEYFSETQRNKGNFPGRFSGRQFSNSRSEMNVSTLELGDSALYLCASRLELAEGEQFFGPGTRLTVL.

This CDR3 reads CASSRGSTYNEQFF. Here the CDR3 DNA reads TGTGCCAGCAGTCGGGGGAGTACCTACAATGAGCAGTTCTTC. The rearrangement links TRBV6-2 or TRBV6-3 to TRBJ2-1, with TRBD2 as a possible D gene (6 bases). Germline loops: CDR1 MNHEY, CDR2 SVGEGT. The CDR3 is made up of 14 amino acids. V gave up 5 bases and J gave up 2 bases, with 10 bases separating them.

Turning to this clonotype: Just one base apart from a much larger clone, this may be a read error. The rearrangement uses TRBV12-3 or TRBV12-4 and TRBJ1-6, with 8 bases lining up with TRBD1. CDR3 length equals 13 residues. This CDR3 is CASTTGGQSPFHF. As DNA, the CDR3 is TGTGCCAGCACAACAGGGGGGCAATCACCCTTCCACTTT.

This clonotype was recorded a few times. The chain links TRBV29-1 to TRBJ1-1; D not resolved. The length of the CDR3 is 13 residues. Germline V lookup: CDR1 SQVTM, CDR2 ANQGSEA. With 6 bases removed from V and 2 bases from J, the gap between germline ends came to 13 bases. The CDR3 DNA reads TGCAGCGTCATGAGGTCCGAAAACACTGAAGCTTTCTTT. This sequence encodes CSVMRSENTEAFF.

This clonotype was seen only a few times. The rearrangement joins TRBV6-1 to TRBJ2-7; TRBD2 might be the D (5 bases). CDR1 MNHNS and CDR2 SASEGT come from the germline V gene. Trimming shortened V by 10 bases and J by 1 base, and 14 bases separated the two germline ends. CDR3 length: 13 residues. The CDR3 sequence is CATFGIGSYEQYF. CDR3 coding DNA: TGTGCCACCTTCGGGATCGGGTCCTACGAGCAGTACTTC.